The rows below give T cell receptor beta chains drawn from one sample of a study of T cells after yellow fever vaccination. In TCRdb, the 5' RACE reads were re-called with MiXCR into one record per CDR3 protein. The data hold some 560,000 distinct CDR3 sequences, with roughly 21% observed a single time. The sample here was PBMCs, taken 15 days after the yellow fever booster vaccination. The receptors stem from a man aged 25 to 40 who received the YFV17D yellow fever vaccine. Each CDR3 is given with its conserved first and last residue. A D gene is named only where the DNA matches it firmly. Clone size is stated in some rows and not others, as once, few, many or a class when expanded.

clone size: few
CDR3 length: 15
V gene: TRBV7-2
J gene: TRBJ1-3
D gene: TRBD1
CDR3 DNA: TGTGCCAGCAGCACCCGGACAGGGGTTGGAAACACCATATATTTT
CDR3 protein: CASSTRTGVGNTIYF

clone size: .
CDR3 length: 15
V gene: TRBV16
J gene: TRBJ2-7
D gene: TRBD1
CDR3 DNA: TGTGCCAGCAGCCAAAGGGGACAGGGGGCCTACGAGCAGTACTTC
CDR3 protein: CASSQRGQGAYEQYF

clone size: few
CDR3 length: 12
V gene: TRBV7-8
J gene: TRBJ2-3
D gene: .
CDR3 DNA: TGTGCCAGCAGCGATTTCACAGATACGCAGTATTTT
CDR3 protein: CASSDFTDTQYF

clone size: few
CDR3 length: 16
V gene: TRBV28
J gene: TRBJ2-1
D gene: TRBD2
CDR3 DNA: TGTGCCAGCAGTGATCTAGCGGGAATTTACAAAGCTGAGCAGTTCTTC
CDR3 protein: CASSDLAGIYKAEQFF

clone size: .
CDR3 length: 16
V gene: TRBV20-1
J gene: TRBJ2-1
D gene: TRBD2
CDR3 DNA: TGCAGTGCTAGTGGAACCGCCTCTAGCGGGAGGAATGAGCAGTTCTTC
CDR3 protein: CSASGTASSGRNEQFF

clone size: few
CDR3 length: 14
V gene: TRBV6-5
J gene: TRBJ2-2
D gene: TRBD2
CDR3 DNA: TGTGCCTCGGGACTAGCGGGACTCGCCGGGGAGCTGTTTTTT
CDR3 protein: CASGLAGLAGELFF

clone size: many
CDR3 length: 14
V gene: TRBV12-3/TRBV12-4
J gene: TRBJ2-1
D gene: TRBD1
CDR3 DNA: TGTGCCAGCAGTCGCCGGGACAGGCTCAATGAGCAGTTCTTC
CDR3 protein: CASSRRDRLNEQFF

clone size: few
CDR3 length: 17
V gene: TRBV25-1
J gene: TRBJ2-3
D gene: TRBD2
CDR3 DNA: TGTGCCAGCAGTGAATATATGACTAGCGGGAGCACAGATACGCAGTATTTT
CDR3 protein: CASSEYMTSGSTDTQYF

clone size: .
CDR3 length: 14
V gene: TRBV10-2
J gene: TRBJ2-2
D gene: .
CDR3 DNA: TGCGCCAGCGATTCAGGGCGGTACGCCGGGGAGCTGTTTTTT
CDR3 protein: CASDSGRYAGELFF

clone size: few
CDR3 length: 14
V gene: TRBV4-3
J gene: TRBJ1-1
D gene: .
CDR3 DNA: TGCGCCAGCAGCCAATTACACAGGAACACTGAAGCTTTCTTT
CDR3 protein: CASSQLHRNTEAFF

clone size: .
CDR3 length: 13
V gene: TRBV29-1
J gene: TRBJ1-5
D gene: TRBD1
CDR3 DNA: TGCAGCATTGAACAGGGGCCCAATCAGCCCCAGCATTTT
CDR3 protein: CSIEQGPNQPQHF

clone size: .
CDR3 length: 15
V gene: TRBV11-2
J gene: TRBJ1-1
D gene: TRBD1
CDR3 DNA: TGTGCCAGCAGCACCCCCAGGGGGCTGGGGACTGAAGCTTTCTTT
CDR3 protein: CASSTPRGLGTEAFF

clone size: .
CDR3 length: 13
V gene: TRBV29-1
J gene: TRBJ2-5
D gene: TRBD2
CDR3 DNA: TGCAGCGCCGTAGCGGGCGTGAAAGAGACCCAGTACTTC
CDR3 protein: CSAVAGVKETQYF

clone size: few
CDR3 length: 16
V gene: TRBV24-1
J gene: TRBJ2-1
D gene: .
CDR3 DNA: TGTGCCACCAGTGATTTGGGGGGCCTGAACTACAATGAGCAGTTCTTC
CDR3 protein: CATSDLGGLNYNEQFF

clone size: .
CDR3 length: 15
V gene: TRBV9
J gene: TRBJ1-1
D gene: TRBD1
CDR3 DNA: TGTGCCAGCAGCGTAGTCCCAGGGGGCATGACTGAAGCTTTCTTT
CDR3 protein: CASSVVPGGMTEAFF

clone size: .
CDR3 length: 18
V gene: TRBV18
J gene: TRBJ1-1
D gene: .
CDR3 DNA: TGTGCCAGCTCTAGAGGTGGGGCAGCGCTAGGAAAGAACACTGAAGCTTTCTTT
CDR3 protein: CASSRGGAALGKNTEAFF

clone size: .
CDR3 length: 15
V gene: TRBV12-3/TRBV12-4
J gene: TRBJ1-4
D gene: .
CDR3 DNA: TGTGCCAGCAGTCCGGGTCGGGGGACGGCTGAAAAACTGTTTTTT
CDR3 protein: CASSPGRGTAEKLFF

clone size: .
CDR3 length: 10
V gene: TRBV2
J gene: TRBJ2-1
D gene: .
CDR3 DNA: TGTGCCAGCGGGCGGAGTGAGCAGTTCTTC
CDR3 protein: CASGRSEQFF

clone size: .
CDR3 length: 12
V gene: TRBV28
J gene: TRBJ2-3
D gene: .
CDR3 DNA: TGTGCCACTGAGTCAAGCACAGATACGCAGTATTTT
CDR3 protein: CATESSTDTQYF

clone size: .
CDR3 length: 14
V gene: TRBV7-2
J gene: TRBJ2-1
D gene: .
CDR3 DNA: TGTGCCAGCAGCTTAGAAGGTTACTACAATGAGCAGTTCTTC
CDR3 protein: CASSLEGYYNEQFF

clone size: .
CDR3 length: 13
V gene: TRBV7-2
J gene: TRBJ2-5
D gene: .
CDR3 DNA: TGTGCCAGCAGCACAGGGTTCGGGGAGACCCAGTACTTC
CDR3 protein: CASSTGFGETQYF

clone size: .
CDR3 length: 12
V gene: TRBV6-5
J gene: TRBJ2-1
D gene: .
CDR3 DNA: TGTGCCAGCAGACAGCTCAGGGGTGAGCAGTTCTTC
CDR3 protein: CASRQLRGEQFF

clone size: few
CDR3 length: 14
V gene: TRBV19
J gene: TRBJ2-3
D gene: .
CDR3 DNA: TGTGCCAGTAGTTTTCAGGGGTTGGCAGATACGCAGTATTTT
CDR3 protein: CASSFQGLADTQYF

clone size: many
CDR3 length: 14
V gene: TRBV5-6
J gene: TRBJ2-7
D gene: .
CDR3 DNA: TGTGCCAGCAGCCGGACGTGGAGCTCCTACGAGCAGTACTTC
CDR3 protein: CASSRTWSSYEQYF

clone size: .
CDR3 length: 14
V gene: TRBV27
J gene: TRBJ2-7
D gene: TRBD2
CDR3 DNA: TGTGCCAGCAGCCCCGGGACTAGCCGGTACGAGCAGTACTTC
CDR3 protein: CASSPGTSRYEQYF

clone size: .
CDR3 length: 13
V gene: TRBV29-1
J gene: TRBJ2-5
D gene: .
CDR3 DNA: TGCAGCGTGCGGGGACAGATCCAAGAGACCCAGTACTTC
CDR3 protein: CSVRGQIQETQYF

clone size: .
CDR3 length: 14
V gene: TRBV7-9
J gene: TRBJ1-6
D gene: .
CDR3 DNA: TGTGCCAGCAGCTTGGGGAGAAGTGGTTCACCCCTCCACTTT
CDR3 protein: CASSLGRSGSPLHF

clone size: few
CDR3 length: 14
V gene: TRBV20-1
J gene: TRBJ2-1
D gene: TRBD1
CDR3 DNA: TGCAGTGCTAGGGGACAGAGTACCTACAATGAGCAGTTCTTC
CDR3 protein: CSARGQSTYNEQFF

clone size: few
CDR3 length: 12
V gene: TRBV7-2
J gene: TRBJ2-3
D gene: .
CDR3 DNA: TGTGCCACCGGAAGAGGGGCAGATACGCAGTATTTT
CDR3 protein: CATGRGADTQYF

clone size: .
CDR3 length: 16
V gene: TRBV20-1
J gene: TRBJ1-6
D gene: TRBD1
CDR3 DNA: TGCAGTGCAAGGACAGGGAGTAGATCCTATAATTCACCCCTCCACTTT
CDR3 protein: CSARTGSRSYNSPLHF

clone size: .
CDR3 length: 15
V gene: TRBV5-1
J gene: TRBJ2-5
D gene: TRBD1
CDR3 DNA: TGCGCCAGCAGCTTGGCCGGACAGGATCAAGAGACCCAGTACTTC
CDR3 protein: CASSLAGQDQETQYF

clone size: .
CDR3 length: 16
V gene: TRBV5-6
J gene: TRBJ1-6
D gene: .
CDR3 DNA: TGTGCCAGCAGCTTCGGGACTGGCCGGAGTAATTCACCCCTCCACTTT
CDR3 protein: CASSFGTGRSNSPLHF

clone size: .
CDR3 length: 18
V gene: TRBV6-1
J gene: TRBJ2-6
D gene: TRBD1
CDR3 DNA: TGTGCCAGCAGTACACCACAGGGGAAGATATCTGGGGCCAACGTCCTGACTTTC
CDR3 protein: CASSTPQGKISGANVLTF

clone size: few
CDR3 length: 12
V gene: TRBV6-5
J gene: TRBJ1-1
D gene: .
CDR3 DNA: TGTGCCAGCAGTTACCACGGGACGGAAGCTTTCTTT
CDR3 protein: CASSYHGTEAFF

clone size: .
CDR3 length: 17
V gene: TRBV7-9
J gene: TRBJ2-5
D gene: .
CDR3 DNA: TGTGCCAGCAGCTTAGCGTTTGTTATTAGCTCCAAAGAGACCCAGTACTTC
CDR3 protein: CASSLAFVISSKETQYF

clone size: few
CDR3 length: 20
V gene: TRBV11-2
J gene: TRBJ2-1
D gene: .
CDR3 DNA: TGTGCCAGCAGCCACCCCTCTGGGGAGAGGGATGGCCTACAGAACAATGAGCAGTTCTTC
CDR3 protein: CASSHPSGERDGLQNNEQFF

clone size: few
CDR3 length: 16
V gene: TRBV7-8
J gene: TRBJ2-2
D gene: TRBD1
CDR3 DNA: TGTGCCAGCAGCACAGGGACAGCGCCGAACACCGGGGAGCTGTTTTTT
CDR3 protein: CASSTGTAPNTGELFF

clone size: few
CDR3 length: 15
V gene: TRBV27
J gene: TRBJ2-1
D gene: TRBD2
CDR3 DNA: TGTGCCAGCAGTGGGTGGACTAGCGGAGACAATGAGCAGTTCTTC
CDR3 protein: CASSGWTSGDNEQFF